This record concerns one T cell receptor beta chain sequence. Its target antigen remains unknown. Per-base qualities were not stored, and no clone one base away is much larger. To identify antigen-specific CD4+ T cell clonotypes by their expansion, the ViraFEST assay first stimulated PBMC with viral peptide pools and then applied TCR sequencing. After about 9 days of culture, CD4+ T cells were isolated with the EasySep CD4+ T cell isolation kit. Participants received two doses of either the BNT162b2 or the mRNA-1273 mRNA SARS-CoV-2 vaccine. None of the healthy vaccine recipients had a prior SARS-CoV-2 infection, which was confirmed by nucleocapsid antibody tests that came back negative both before and after vaccination. About 2.1 million PBMC per well were cultured in IMDM with about 5% human AB serum, 9 to 10 IU/ml IL-2 and gentamicin, plus 10 ug/ml peptides. On days 3 and 7, half of the culture medium was replaced with fresh IL-2-containing medium. Unless noted otherwise, every peptide stimulation condition was grown in triplicate wells. PBMC were separated from whole blood using Ficoll-Paque Plus gradient centrifugation and were then either cryopreserved at -140C or used fresh. The overlapping peptide pools covered the spike proteins of SARS-CoV-2 and of the common cold coronaviruses HCoV-NL63, HCoV-OC43 and HCoV-229E. The QIAamp micro DNA kit was used to extract genomic DNA from the cultured CD4+ T cells.

This sample was taken from a study of vaccination effects on CD4 cells after COVID-19 (dated by TCRdb to the early 2020s). At the level of the whole study: Post-vaccine samples across the study were collected a median of 72 days after the second dose, with a range of 14 to 241. The study compared SARS-CoV-2 spike-specific CD4+ TCR repertoires before and after mRNA vaccination in COVID-19 convalescent patients and infection-naive vaccine recipients. The full study included fewer than eleven COVID-19 convalescent patients and several SARS-CoV-2-naive healthy vaccine recipients. In the study, cultures from other donors were sequenced using the Oncomine TCR Beta short-read assay on an Illumina iSeq 100. Findings and caveats that apply to the study as a whole: At late post-vaccination timepoints, both infection-induced and vaccine-induced clones showed marked clonal contraction, consistent with waning T cell responses. Only a small number of convalescent patients were included, and no early post-infection timepoints were available, which limited the study. In healthy vaccine recipients, vaccine-induced clones were almost all SARS-CoV-2 mono-reactive, with only 1 of 255 being cross-reactive with common cold coronaviruses.

Library creation used the immunoSEQ multiplex PCR assay. TCR beta CDR3 sequencing was performed on DNA from the cultured, isolated CD4+ T cells. The paper's processing steps were these. Non-productive TCR sequences were discarded, and reads were trimmed to the CDR3 region, with only CDR3s of 7 or more amino acids retained. Antigen-specific clonotypes were identified with the MANAFEST web app by comparing expansion in peptide wells against reference cultures. Positive clones required FDR<0.05 expansion versus reference and all other wells, odds ratio above 5, and frequency above 0.1% in two replicate wells. Clonotypes significantly expanded in SARS-CoV-2 spike wells and in at least one common cold coronavirus spike condition were defined as cross-reactive. CDR3 similarity was assessed by Levenshtein distance using the stringdist R package, and unrooted trees were constructed with ape in R 3.6.1. TCRdb mirrors the immuneACCESS table, restricted to in-frame sequences. Some clones are absent from its copies; in checked studies, under half trace to an unresolved V gene, and the reason for the others is unknown. That table gives V, J and clone size, and the DNA gave D and trimming. This sample is represented by about 27,000 clones; 80% to 90% of them were singletons. The ten largest clones represent more than 1.4% of the sample.

The CDR3 runs 16 residues from the cysteine to the phenylalanine. The kept DNA is CDR3 alone, 48 bases in frame from the first base. According to the germline V gene, CDR1 reads LGHNA and CDR2 reads YSLEER. The junction shows trimming of 3 bases on V and 6 bases on J, and the gene matches do not reach 9 bases of it. The V and J segments used are TRBV4-3 and TRBJ2-2; 8 bases in between match TRBD1. The origin of this receptor is a human donor who received a COVID-19 vaccine. Some clones in this sample may be carry-over from other donors' samples. This specimen consisted of CD4+ T cells from PBMCs cultured with HCoV-NL63 spike peptides, obtained after COVID-19 vaccination. The sample's cell subset or site label, decoded: HCoV-NL63 spike overlapping peptide pool stimulation. The sequence in DNA is TGCGCCAGCAGCCAGGAGTACGCAGGGGGCGCCGGGGAGCTGTTTTTT. The encoded protein is CASSQEYAGGAGELFF.